This T cell receptor beta chain was recorded in a study of cytomegalovirus exposure and HLA in healthy donors. General study findings and limits: Being productive about 87% or about 30% of the time was typical of most TCR beta V segments in an earlier analysis. One later analysis reportedly identified an Asian-associated ancestry cluster that showed fewer N-insertions than the approximately 710-donor mean.

The germline CDR1 and CDR2 sequences are MNHEY and SVGAGI. This CDR3 has 12 amino acids. Trimming cost V 2 bases and J 6 bases, with 7 bases left between them. A word on this clone: Its antigen is still unknown.

Primers: 60 Vbeta forward and 13 Jbeta reverse. Clones were sequenced by immunoSEQ multiplex PCR, and TCRdb holds only the in-frame ones, with some missing. The table shows fewer than 150,000 clones, with approximately 61% occurring only once. The V call is TRBV6-5, the J call TRBJ1-2; perhaps TRBD1 as D (6 bases). The material sequenced was PBMCs. The clonotype was recovered from a human donor in good health. Here the CDR3 reads CASSYAGDGYTF. In DNA, the CDR3 is TGTGCCAGCAGTTACGCAGGGGATGGCTACACCTTC.